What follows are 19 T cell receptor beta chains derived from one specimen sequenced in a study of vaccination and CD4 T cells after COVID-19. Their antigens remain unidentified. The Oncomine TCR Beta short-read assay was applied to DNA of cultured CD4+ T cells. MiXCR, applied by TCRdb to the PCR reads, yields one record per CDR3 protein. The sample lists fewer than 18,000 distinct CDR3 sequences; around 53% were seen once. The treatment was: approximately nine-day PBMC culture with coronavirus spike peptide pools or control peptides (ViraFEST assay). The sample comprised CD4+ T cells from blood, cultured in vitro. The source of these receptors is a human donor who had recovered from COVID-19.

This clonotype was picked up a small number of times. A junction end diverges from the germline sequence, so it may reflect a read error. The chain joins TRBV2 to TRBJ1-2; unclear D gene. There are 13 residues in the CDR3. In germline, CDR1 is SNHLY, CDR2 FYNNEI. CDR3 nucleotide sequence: TGTGCCAGCAGGGAAGATTCGTACTATGGCTACACCTTC. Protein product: CASREDSYYGYTF.

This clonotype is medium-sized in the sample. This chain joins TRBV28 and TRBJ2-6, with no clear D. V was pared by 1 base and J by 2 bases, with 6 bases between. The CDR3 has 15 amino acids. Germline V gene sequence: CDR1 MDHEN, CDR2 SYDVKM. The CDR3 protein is CASSLLQPGANVLTF. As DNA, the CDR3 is TGTGCCAGCAGTTTATTGCAGCCTGGGGCCAACGTCCTGACTTTC. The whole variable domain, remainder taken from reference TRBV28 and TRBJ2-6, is DVKVTQSSRYLVKRTGEKVFLECVQDMDHENMFWYRQDPGLGLRLIYFSYDVKMKEKGDIPEGYSVSREKKERFSLILESASTNQTSMYLCASSLLQPGANVLTFGAGSRLTVL.

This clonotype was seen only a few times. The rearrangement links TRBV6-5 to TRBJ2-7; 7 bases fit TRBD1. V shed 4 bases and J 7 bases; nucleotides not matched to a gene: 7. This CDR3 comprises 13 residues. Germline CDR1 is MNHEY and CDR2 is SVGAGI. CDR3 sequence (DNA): TGTGCCAGCAGTTCCTCACAGGGGCGGGAGCAGTACTTC. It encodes CASSSSQGREQYF.

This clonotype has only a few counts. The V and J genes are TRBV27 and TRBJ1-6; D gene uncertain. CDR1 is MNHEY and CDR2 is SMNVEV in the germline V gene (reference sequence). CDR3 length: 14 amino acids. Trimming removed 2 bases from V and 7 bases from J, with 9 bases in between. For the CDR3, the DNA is TGTGCCAGCAGTTTACCAAACAGAAATTCACCCCTCCACTTT. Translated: CASSLPNRNSPLHF.

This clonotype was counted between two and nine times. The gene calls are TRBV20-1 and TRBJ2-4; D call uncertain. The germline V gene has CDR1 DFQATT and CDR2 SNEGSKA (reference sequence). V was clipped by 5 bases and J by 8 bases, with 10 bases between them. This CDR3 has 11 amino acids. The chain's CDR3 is CSALSGDIQYF. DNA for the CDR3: TGCAGTGCTTTGAGTGGGGACATTCAGTACTTC.

CDR3 in amino acids: CASSLVAGPNSPLHF. As DNA, the CDR3 is TGTGCCAGCAGCTTAGTGGCAGGGCCCAATTCACCCCTCCACTTT. This rearrangement joins TRBV7-9 to TRBJ1-6; maybe TRBD1 (5 bases). This CDR3 contains 15 residues. Trimming removed 1 base at V and 7 bases at J, with 11 bases between. The germline V gene has CDR1 SEHNR and CDR2 FQNEAQ (reference sequence).

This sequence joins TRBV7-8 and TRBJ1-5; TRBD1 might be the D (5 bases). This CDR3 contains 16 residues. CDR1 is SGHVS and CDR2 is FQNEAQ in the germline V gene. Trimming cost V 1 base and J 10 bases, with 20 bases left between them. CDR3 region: CASSLEMGHGVLPQHF. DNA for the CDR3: TGTGCCAGCAGCTTAGAAATGGGGCATGGGGTCCTCCCCCAGCATTTT.

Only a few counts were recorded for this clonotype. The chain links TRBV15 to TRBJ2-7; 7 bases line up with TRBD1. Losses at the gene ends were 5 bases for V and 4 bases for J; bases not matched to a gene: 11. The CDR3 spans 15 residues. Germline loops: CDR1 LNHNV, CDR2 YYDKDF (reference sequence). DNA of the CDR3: TGTGCCACCAGCGCCTACCGGGACAGACAATACGAGCAGTACTTC. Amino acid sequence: CATSAYRDRQYEQYF.

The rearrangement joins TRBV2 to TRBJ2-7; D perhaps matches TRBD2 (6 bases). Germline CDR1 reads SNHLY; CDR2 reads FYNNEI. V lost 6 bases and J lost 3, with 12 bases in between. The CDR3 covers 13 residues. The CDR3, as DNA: TGTGCCAGCAGCGGGGATAGCGGCTACGAGCAGTACTTC. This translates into CASSGDSGYEQYF.

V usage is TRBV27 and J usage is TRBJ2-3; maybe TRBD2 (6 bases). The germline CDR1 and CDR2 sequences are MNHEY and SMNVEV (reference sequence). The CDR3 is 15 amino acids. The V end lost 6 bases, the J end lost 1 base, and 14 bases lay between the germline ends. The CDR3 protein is CASRGLAAGTDTQYF. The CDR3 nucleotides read TGTGCCAGCAGAGGTTTAGCGGCCGGCACAGATACGCAGTATTTT.

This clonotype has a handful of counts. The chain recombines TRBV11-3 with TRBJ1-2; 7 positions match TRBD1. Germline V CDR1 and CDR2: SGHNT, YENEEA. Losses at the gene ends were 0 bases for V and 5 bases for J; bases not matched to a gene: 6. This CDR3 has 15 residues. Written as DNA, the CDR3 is TGTGCCAGCAGCTTAGATAACAGGGGCCATTATGGCTACACCTTC. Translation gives CASSLDNRGHYGYTF.

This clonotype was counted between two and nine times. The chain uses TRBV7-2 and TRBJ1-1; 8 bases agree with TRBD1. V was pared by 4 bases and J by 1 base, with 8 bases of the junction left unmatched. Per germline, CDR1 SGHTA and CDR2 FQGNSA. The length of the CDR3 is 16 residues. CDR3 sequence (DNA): TGTGCCAGCAGCTCCCGACTCGACAGGGGGAACACTGAAGCTTTCTTT. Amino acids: CASSSRLDRGNTEAFF.

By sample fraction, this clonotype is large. For the CDR3, the DNA is TGTGCCAGCAGCTTACTGTCGGCTAACTATGGCTACACCTTC. Translating gives CASSLLSANYGYTF. The chain uses TRBV7-8 and TRBJ1-2; D not resolved. V was pared by 2 bases and J by 0 bases, with 7 bases between. This CDR3 has 14 amino acids. Germline assignment: CDR1 SGHVS and CDR2 FQNEAQ.

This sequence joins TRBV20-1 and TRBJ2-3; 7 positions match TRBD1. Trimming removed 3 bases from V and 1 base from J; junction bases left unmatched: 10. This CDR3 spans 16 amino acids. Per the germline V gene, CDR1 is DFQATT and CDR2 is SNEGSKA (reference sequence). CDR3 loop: CSASRDSNRGTDTQYF. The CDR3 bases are TGCAGTGCTAGCCGGGACAGTAATAGGGGCACAGATACGCAGTATTTT.

DNA for the CDR3: TGTGCCAGCAGTGGCCCCGGGCAGGGGACCTATGGCTACACCTTC. Protein: CASSGPGQGTYGYTF. This chain joins TRBV25-1 and TRBJ1-2; possible D gene TRBD1, 6 bases. The CDR3 totals 15 residues. Trimming removed 4 bases from V and 4 bases from J, with 16 bases in between. CDR1 and CDR2 from the germline V gene are MGHDK and SYGVNS.

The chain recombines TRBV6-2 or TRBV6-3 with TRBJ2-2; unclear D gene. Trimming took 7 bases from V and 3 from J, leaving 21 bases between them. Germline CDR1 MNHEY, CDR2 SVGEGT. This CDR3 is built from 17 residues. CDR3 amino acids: CASTIITPARDTGELFF. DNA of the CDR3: TGTGCCAGCACCATTATTACTCCCGCCCGCGACACCGGGGAGCTGTTTTTT.

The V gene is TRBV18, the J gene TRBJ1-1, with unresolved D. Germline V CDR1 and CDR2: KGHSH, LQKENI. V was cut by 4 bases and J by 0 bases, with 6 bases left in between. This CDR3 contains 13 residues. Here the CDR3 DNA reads TGTGCCAGCTCACTCGACATGAACACTGAAGCTTTCTTT. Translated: CASSLDMNTEAFF.

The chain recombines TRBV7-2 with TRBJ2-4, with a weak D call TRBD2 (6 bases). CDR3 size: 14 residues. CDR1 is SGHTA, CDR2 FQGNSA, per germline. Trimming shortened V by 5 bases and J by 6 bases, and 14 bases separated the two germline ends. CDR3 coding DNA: TGTGCCAGCAGCACGCAGGGACTTATAAACATTCAGTACTTC. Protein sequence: CASSTQGLINIQYF.

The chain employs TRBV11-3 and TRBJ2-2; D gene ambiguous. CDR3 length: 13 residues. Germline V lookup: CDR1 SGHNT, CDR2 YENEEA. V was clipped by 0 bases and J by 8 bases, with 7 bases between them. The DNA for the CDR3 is TGTGCCAGCAGCTTAGATATGGAGGGGGAGCTGTTTTTT. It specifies CASSLDMEGELFF.